What follows are 20 T cell receptor beta chains derived from one specimen sequenced in a study of control samples from healthy donors and cancer patients. Here immunoSEQ multiplex PCR was the method, and the copy in TCRdb shows in-frame clones only, minus some. The table records 150,000 or so clones, roughly 90% of them present only once. Sequenced input: blood. These receptors originate from a woman in her forties or fifties in good health.

The V and J genes are TRBV28 and TRBJ1-2, with a tentative D call TRBD1 (5 bases). From germline, CDR1 is MDHEN and CDR2 SYDVKM. V was pared by 8 bases and J by 4 bases, with 14 bases between. The CDR3 has 13 residues. The CDR3: CASSGQGVYGYTF. The DNA for the CDR3 is TGTGCCAGCTCGGGGCAGGGTGTCTATGGCTACACCTTC.

This chain joins TRBV28 and TRBJ1-5; D gene uncertain. The CDR3 spans 12 residues. The germline gives CDR1 MDHEN, CDR2 SYDVKM. CDR3 bases: TGTGCAGGTGGGCCAAGCAATCAGCCCCAGCATTTT. The encoded protein is CAGGPSNQPQHF.

The rearrangement joins TRBV19 to TRBJ1-2; a possible D gene is TRBD1 (5 bases). V lost 1 base, J lost 6 bases, and 12 bases lay in between. The CDR3 is 14 residues long. Per germline, CDR1 LNHDA and CDR2 SQIVND (reference sequence). Written as DNA, the CDR3 is TGTGCCAGTAGTATAGGTGCCAGGGCCCATGGCTACACCTTC. Protein: CASSIGARAHGYTF.

In regard to this clone: In the same sample, other DNA sequences code for this CDR3. This sequence joins TRBV5-4 and TRBJ2-2; D unclear. V shed 4 bases and J shed 1 base, with 5 bases lying between them. The CDR3 is 13 residues long. Germline V gene lookup returns CDR1 SGHNT and CDR2 YYREEE (reference sequence). The CDR3 loop reads CASSRMNTGELFF. As DNA, the CDR3 is TGTGCCAGCAGCCGGATGAACACCGGGGAGCTGTTTTTT.

The chain recombines TRBV4-2 with TRBJ2-4, with no clear D. The CDR3 runs 14 residues. The V gene lost 0 bases and the J gene lost 7 bases, with 10 bases spanning the gap. Germline CDR1 is LGHNA and CDR2 is YNFKEQ. CDR3 DNA: TGTGCCAGCAGCCAAGAAGTTGGAGAGAACATTCAGTACTTC. Residues: CASSQEVGENIQYF.

The chain carries TRBV7-2 and TRBJ1-1, with a weak D call TRBD1 (5 bases). The CDR3 is made up of 16 amino acids. V lost 5 bases, J lost 0 bases, and 16 bases lay in between. The germline CDR1 and CDR2 sequences are SGHTA and FQGNSA. The CDR3: CASSPRAREMNTEAFF. Written as DNA, the CDR3 is TGTGCCAGCAGCCCCCGCGCCAGGGAAATGAACACTGAAGCTTTCTTT.

For the CDR3, the DNA is TGTGCCAGCAGCTTAGAGGGTCTAGGTTCGAAACTGTTTTTT. Amino acid sequence: CASSLEGLGSKLFF. The chain joins TRBV5-8 to TRBJ1-4; D is uncertain. CDR3 size: 14 residues. Per the germline V gene, CDR1 is SGHTS and CDR2 is YDEGEE. The V gene lost 2 bases and the J gene lost 11 bases, with 16 bases spanning the gap.

The genes are TRBV28 and TRBJ2-1, with TRBD1 matching over 7 bases. V dropped 5 bases and J dropped 1; count of bases not matched to a gene: 11. There are 17 residues in the CDR3. Germline V lookup: CDR1 MDHEN, CDR2 SYDVKM. CDR3 nucleotides: TGTGCCAGCAGTACGGCCCGACAGGGAACTTCCTACAATGAGCAGTTCTTC. Translation: CASSTARQGTSYNEQFF.

The chain employs TRBV28 and TRBJ1-2, with 9 bases aligning to TRBD1. The CDR3 runs to 15 residues. The J segment lost 4 bases and the V segment lost 5 bases, leaving 8 bases of the junction unmatched. The germline gives CDR1 MDHEN, CDR2 SYDVKM. CDR3 in DNA: TGTGCCAGCAGTGGCCTAACAGGGGGCCTCTATGGCTACACCTTC. As protein: CASSGLTGGLYGYTF.

The rearrangement links TRBV5-6 to TRBJ2-5, with TRBD2 matching over 7 bases. CDR1 and CDR2 (germline): SGHDT, YYEEEE. V lost 4 bases, J lost 3 bases, and 6 bases stayed unmatched. CDR3 length: 14 residues. This chain's CDR3 is CASSPFLAEETQYF. As DNA, the CDR3 is TGTGCCAGCAGCCCCTTTCTAGCGGAAGAGACCCAGTACTTC. The whole variable domain, remainder taken from reference TRBV5-6 and TRBJ2-5, is DAGVTQSPTHLIKTRGQQVTLRCSPKSGHDTVSWYQQALGQGPQFIFQYYEEEERQRGNFPDRFSGHQFPNYSSELNVNALLLGDSALYLCASSPFLAEETQYFGPGTRLLVL.

The chain carries TRBV5-1 and TRBJ2-3; D gene uncertain. From germline, CDR1 is SGHRS and CDR2 YFSETQ. Deletions cut 4 bases from V and 4 bases from J, with 10 bases between. The CDR3 contains 13 residues. The chain's CDR3 is CASSLTLSDTQYF. CDR3 sequence (DNA): TGCGCCAGCAGCCTTACCTTGTCAGATACGCAGTATTTT.

The chain uses TRBV27 and TRBJ2-7; TRBD1 is a possible D gene (6 bases). CDR1 is MNHEY and CDR2 is SMNVEV in the germline V gene (reference sequence). The V gene lost 3 bases and the J gene lost 4 bases, with 10 bases spanning the gap. The CDR3 extends over 13 amino acids. The DNA for the CDR3 is TGTGCCAGCAGTTTGGTTAGGGGGTACGAGCAGTACTTC. As protein: CASSLVRGYEQYF.

V is TRBV15 and J is TRBJ2-7; 10 nucleotides match TRBD2. The CDR3 covers 14 residues. J lost 2 bases, V lost 4 bases, and 2 bases had no gene match. Germline V gene lookup returns CDR1 LNHNV and CDR2 YYDKDF (reference sequence). In DNA form, the CDR3 reads TGTGCCACCAGCAAAGCGGGAGGGCCCTACGAGCAGTACTTC. Translation: CATSKAGGPYEQYF.

V and J are TRBV7-2 and TRBJ2-5; D is unresolved. The CDR3 runs to 13 residues. Looked up from germline, CDR1 is SGHTA and CDR2 is FQGNSA. V was shortened by 5 bases and J by 4 bases, with 11 bases between the two germline ends. The CDR3 nucleotides read TGTGCCAGCAGCCTTAGTCGGGTAGAGACCCAGTACTTC. This sequence encodes CASSLSRVETQYF. Full variable domain (missing parts from reference TRBV7-2 and TRBJ2-5): GAGVSQSPSNKVTEKGKDVELRCDPISGHTALYWYRQSLGQGLEFLIYFQGNSAPDKSGLPSDRFSAERTGGSVSTLTIQRTQQEDSAVYLCASSLSRVETQYFGPGTRLLVL.

CDR3 sequence (DNA): TGTGCCAGCAGTTTACGGCCCGAAGGCACTGAAGCTTTCTTT. Its protein product is CASSLRPEGTEAFF. The chain joins TRBV28 to TRBJ1-1; D remains unclear. Trimming shortened V by 2 bases and J by 4 bases, and 11 bases separated the two germline ends. The CDR3 runs to 14 residues. Germline V CDR1 and CDR2: MDHEN, SYDVKM. Filled out from reference TRBV28 and TRBJ1-1, the complete variable domain reads DVKVTQSSRYLVKRTGEKVFLECVQDMDHENMFWYRQDPGLGLRLIYFSYDVKMKEKGDIPEGYSVSREKKERFSLILESASTNQTSMYLCASSLRPEGTEAFFGQGTRLTVV.

J is TRBJ2-7 and V is TRBV7-9, with 7 bases lining up with TRBD1. The V gene's germline CDR1 is SEHNR and CDR2 FQNEAQ (reference sequence). The CDR3 totals 13 residues. With 7 bases clipped from V and 0 bases from J, the junction kept 3 bases outside the gene matches. The CDR3 coding sequence is TGTGCCAGCACCCGGGACAGCTCCTACGAGCAGTACTTC. This gives the protein CASTRDSSYEQYF. Drawing the rest from reference TRBV7-9 and TRBJ2-7, the complete variable domain is DTGVSQNPRHKITKRGQNVTFRCDPISEHNRLYWYRQTLGQGPEFLTYFQNEAQLEKSRLLSDRFSAERPKGSFSTLEIQRTEQGDSAMYLCASTRDSSYEQYFGPGTRLTVT.

The rearrangement uses TRBV6-5 and TRBJ1-1; TRBD1 is a possible D gene (5 bases). Germline values: CDR1 MNHEY, CDR2 SVGAGI. V shed 7 bases and J shed 0 bases, with 12 bases lying between them. The length of the CDR3 is 14 residues. CDR3: CASNTRGVNTEAFF. CDR3 DNA sequence: TGTGCCAGCAACACGCGGGGGGTGAACACTGAAGCTTTCTTT.

V gene TRBV27 combines with J gene TRBJ1-4; D gene ambiguous. CDR3 size: 13 residues. CDR1 is MNHEY, CDR2 SMNVEV, per germline (reference sequence). V lost 3 bases to trimming and J lost 8 bases, with 10 bases between them. CDR3 nucleotide sequence: TGTGCCAGCAGTTTCGAGTTGGGGGAAAAACTGTTTTTT. The encoded protein is CASSFELGEKLFF. Looking up the rest from reference TRBV27 and TRBJ1-4 gives the full variable domain: EAQVTQNPRYLITVTGKKLTVTCSQNMNHEYMSWYRQDPGLGLRQIYYSMNVEVTDKGDVPEGYKVSRKEKRNFPLILESPSPNQTSLYFCASSFELGEKLFFGSGTQLSVL.

The V gene is TRBV6-5, the J gene TRBJ1-1, with no clear D. This CDR3 spans 14 amino acids. Trimming removed 2 bases from V and 3 bases from J, with 10 bases in between. Per the germline V gene, CDR1 is MNHEY and CDR2 is SVGAGI. This chain's CDR3 is CASSYNSGDTEAFF. The CDR3 coding sequence is TGTGCCAGCAGTTACAATTCCGGGGACACTGAAGCTTTCTTT.

The gene calls are TRBV15 and TRBJ1-1; no reliable D call. Germline values: CDR1 LNHNV, CDR2 YYDKDF (reference sequence). The CDR3 is 13 amino acids. Between the trimmed V and J ends, which lost 0 bases and 1 base, there was a span of 3 bases. This CDR3 reads CATSRDQNTEAFF. In nucleotides, the CDR3 is TGTGCCACCAGCAGAGACCAGAACACTGAAGCTTTCTTT.